The clone carrying this T cell receptor beta chain was seen once. This record comes from a study of OX40 agonist ivuxolimab in advanced cancers. Profiling relied on immunoSEQ multiplex PCR, and the TCRdb table lists in-frame clones only, not all of them. The table lists about 50,000 clones, 91% of them singletons. The CDR3 spans 16 residues. Germline CDR1 is SGHVS and CDR2 is FNYEAQ. Trimming left V 0 bases short and J 4 bases short, with 13 bases between. The rearrangement links TRBV7-6 to TRBJ1-3; TRBD1 is a possible D gene (6 bases). The sequences come from CD4+ or CD8+ T cells sorted from blood, collected in a trial of the OX40 agonist ivuxolimab. The receptor was isolated from an adult with an advanced solid tumor such as melanoma, head and neck, liver or kidney cancer. CDR3 DNA: TGTGCCAGCAGCTTAGCGCTCTCAGGGGCCGGAAACACCATATATTTT. Its protein product is CASSLALSGAGNTIYF.